Sequencing of this T cell receptor (beta chain) was carried out in a study of chemoradiotherapy in HPV16-positive cancers. A remark on this clone: Its target is not known.

Findings and caveats of the study: Non-HPV-specific T cells did not expand in tumors during treatment, whereas candidate HPV-specific clones and E7-related motifs did.

Assay: immunoSEQ multiplex PCR; the TCRdb copy retains only in-frame clones and omits some. The sample contains over 10,000 clones, approximately 92% of which appear only once. Germline loops: CDR1 SNHLY, CDR2 FYNNEI. Trimming removed 7 bases at V and 11 bases at J, with 14 bases between. The CDR3 is 11 residues long. The source was blood, collected from a patient who underwent chemoradiotherapy. The rearrangement links TRBV2 to TRBJ2-5; tentatively, D is TRBD2 (5 bases). This TCR derives from a human donor with HPV-associated anogenital cancer. CDR3 sequence: CASTRTDSQYF. The CDR3, as DNA: TGTGCCAGCACTAGGACGGACTCGCAGTACTTC.